Sequencing of this T cell receptor (beta chain) was carried out in a study of OX40 agonist ivuxolimab in advanced cancers. Across the whole study: The dose-escalation cohort had hepatocellular carcinoma, melanoma, renal cell or head and neck cancer. Mean age approximately 61 years, range roughly 20 to 85; approximately 83% male. Partial responses occurred in three patients (one hepatocellular carcinoma, two cutaneous melanoma). Points from the study as a whole: Averaging showed that CD8+ T cells had more expanded clones than CD4+ did.

Some clones are missing from TCRdb's copy, which holds only in-frame ones; the method was immunoSEQ multiplex PCR. Found here are 86,000 or so clones, about 91% of them singletons; the top ten hold 2.5% to 3.5%. Comments on this clone: Its target is not known.

The receptor was derived from an adult with an advanced solid tumor such as melanoma, head and neck, liver or kidney cancer. Sequenced here: CD4+ or CD8+ T cells sorted from blood, sampled in a trial of the OX40 agonist ivuxolimab.

The CDR3 here is CASSALRGNSPLHF. CDR3 sequence (DNA): TGTGCCAGCTCGGCCCTGAGGGGAAATTCACCCCTCCACTTT. The rearrangement uses TRBV18 and TRBJ1-6, with D perhaps matching TRBD1 (5 bases). There are 14 residues in the CDR3. With 6 bases removed from V and 7 bases from J, the gap between germline ends came to 13 bases. The germline V gene has CDR1 KGHSH and CDR2 LQKENI.